What follows are 22 T cell receptor beta chains derived from one specimen sequenced in a study of blood T cell repertoires in COVID-19 (dated by TCRdb to 2020 to 2021). The receptor library was made with the immunoSEQ multiplex PCR assay. Imported from immuneACCESS, the table was reduced by TCRdb to in-frame sequences with V and J called. These copies leave out some clones; in studies compared against another copy, an unresolved V gene accounts for under half, and the cause of the remainder is not known. This sample has over 250,000 clones in its table, and about nine tenths of those were observed once. The ten largest clones add up to about 4.1% of the sample. Sequencing input: peripheral blood. These TCRs come from a man aged 60-69 years who had recovered from COVID-19.

The chain is built from TRBV3-1 (or the pseudogene TRBV3-2) and TRBJ1-2; 8 bases line up with TRBD1. The CDR3 spans 16 residues. The germline V gene encodes CDR1 LGHDT and CDR2 YNNKEL (reference sequence). The junction had 10 bases not matched to a gene; V was cut back by 4 bases and J by 3 bases. This chain's CDR3 is CASSPPGTGRYYGYTF. DNA for the CDR3: TGTGCCAGCAGCCCCCCCGGGACAGGACGTTACTATGGCTACACCTTC.

The V and J genes are TRBV4-2 and TRBJ1-5, with 7 bases identical to TRBD1. Germline V gene data show CDR1 as LGHNA and CDR2 as YNFKEQ. This CDR3 is built from 15 residues. The trim removed 4 bases at V and 4 bases at J, leaving 7 bases unmatched. Here the CDR3 reads CASSRPGTENQPQHF. The CDR3 coding sequence is TGTGCCAGCAGCCGTCCCGGGACAGAGAATCAGCCCCAGCATTTT.

V and J are TRBV5-1 and TRBJ1-6; D unclear. Germline CDR1 reads SGHRS; CDR2 reads YFSETQ. The CDR3 is made up of 17 amino acids. V lost 3 bases and J 0 bases, leaving 13 bases between the germline ends. In DNA, the CDR3 is TGCGCCAGCAGCTCTACAGCCTTAAGCTCCTATAATTCACCCCTCCACTTT. It yields the protein CASSSTALSSYNSPLHF.

The chain couples TRBV14 to TRBJ2-7; 11 bases are a match to TRBD1. CDR3 length: 14 residues. Trimming removed 1 base from V and 11 bases from J; junction bases left unmatched: 7. Germline lookup yields CDR1 SGHDN and CDR2 FVKESK. CDR3 DNA: TGTGCCAGCAGCCAAGTTGGGGGACAGGGGGTGAAGTACTTC. Protein product: CASSQVGGQGVKYF.

The CDR3 loop reads CSVPGAGGDTQYF. CDR3 DNA sequence: TGCAGCGTCCCAGGGGCAGGGGGAGATACGCAGTATTTT. The gene calls are TRBV29-1 and TRBJ2-3, with 7 bases identical to TRBD1. Looked up from germline, CDR1 is SQVTM and CDR2 is ANQGSEA. The length of the CDR3 is 13 residues. The J segment lost 5 bases and the V segment lost 6 bases, leaving 8 bases of the junction unmatched.

This clone showed up just a few times. V gene TRBV5-3 combines with J gene TRBJ2-7; D is uncertain. TRBV5-3 qualifies as an ORF whose function is uncertain. Trimming removed 0 bases at V and 1 base at J, with 5 bases between. The CDR3 is 13 residues long. For the CDR3, the DNA is TGTGCCAGAAGCTTGGCGGTGTCCTACGAGCAGTACTTC. The encoded protein is CARSLAVSYEQYF.

Of note for this clone: An end of the junction differs from the germline gene, which may be a read error. CDR3 DNA sequence: TGTGCCAGCAGCCATAAGGGGGCCTTAGAGGCGTTCGCCTTC. Its translation is CASSHKGALEAFAF. The gene calls are TRBV3-1 (or the pseudogene TRBV3-2) and TRBJ1-2; 7 nucleotides align to TRBD1. Germline-derived CDR1 and CDR2 are LGHDT and YNNKEL (reference sequence). This CDR3 comprises 14 residues.

The V gene is TRBV7-3, the J gene TRBJ2-2; TRBD2 aligns across 11 bases. Germline V gene sequence: CDR1 SGHTA, CDR2 FQGTGA. The CDR3 is 16 residues long. V shed 5 bases, J shed 5 bases, and the junction held 7 bases outside the gene matches. CDR3 amino acids: CASSPQTSGVTGELFF. The CDR3 DNA reads as TGTGCCAGCAGCCCGCAGACTAGCGGGGTTACCGGGGAGCTGTTTTTT.

This clone was observed once. The V gene is TRBV10-2, the J gene TRBJ2-7; D gene ambiguous. The CDR3 extends over 11 amino acids. The germline V and J ends were trimmed by 7 bases and 6 bases, with 10 bases remaining between them. CDR1 and CDR2 (germline): WSHSY, SAAADI. As DNA, the CDR3 is TGCGCCAGCATGTCAGGTCGCGAGCAGTACTTC. The encoded protein is CASMSGREQYF.

V and J are TRBV18 and TRBJ2-1; TRBD1 aligns across 10 bases. The J segment lost 1 base and the V segment lost 3 bases, leaving 6 bases of the junction unmatched. Germline CDR1 reads KGHSH; CDR2 reads LQKENI. This CDR3 comprises 17 residues. CDR3 DNA sequence: TGTGCCAGCTCACCCCGGACAGGGGGTATATCCTACAATGAGCAGTTCTTC. It specifies CASSPRTGGISYNEQFF.

This clone has a handful of counts. This chain uses TRBV27 with TRBJ2-1; tentative D call: TRBD1 (5 bases). V was shortened by 5 bases and J by 3 bases, with 17 bases between the two germline ends. This CDR3 is 16 amino acids long. Germline loops: CDR1 MNHEY, CDR2 SMNVEV (reference sequence). The CDR3 sequence is CASSGPAGSNYNEQFF. CDR3 nucleotide sequence: TGTGCCAGCAGTGGCCCGGCAGGGTCAAACTACAATGAGCAGTTCTTC.

The chain recombines TRBV7-6 with TRBJ1-3, with TRBD1 identical over 8 bases. In germline, CDR1 is SGHVS, CDR2 FNYEAQ. This CDR3 contains 14 residues. The V segment lost 6 bases and the J segment 4 bases; nucleotides outside the gene matches: 5. Here the CDR3 DNA reads TGTGCCAGCAGTCACGACAGGGGAGGAAACACCATATATTTT. Amino acid sequence: CASSHDRGGNTIYF.

The chain combines TRBV9 with TRBJ2-1, with 9 bases aligning to TRBD2. Germline CDR1 and CDR2: SGDLS and YYNGEE. This CDR3 has 18 amino acids. V lost 0 bases, J lost 6 bases, and 13 bases stayed unmatched. The CDR3 sequence is CASSVERTSEPGGNEQFF. The CDR3 DNA is TGTGCCAGCAGCGTAGAAAGGACTAGCGAACCTGGGGGCAATGAGCAGTTCTTC.

In this sample, this clone turned up once. The CDR3 DNA reads as TGTGCCAGCAGCCGGACTAGCGGGGGAAATGAGCAGTTCTTC. Translating gives CASSRTSGGNEQFF. The gene calls are TRBV14 and TRBJ2-1; 13 bases align to TRBD2. The junction had 1 base not matched to a gene; V was cut back by 4 bases and J by 7 bases. The CDR3 spans 14 residues. Germline V gene sequence: CDR1 SGHDN, CDR2 FVKESK.

The chain joins TRBV6-5 to TRBJ1-1; maybe TRBD1 (5 bases). CDR1 is MNHEY and CDR2 is SVGAGI in the germline V gene. The CDR3 spans 13 residues. V lost 0 bases, J lost 11 bases, and 13 bases lay in between. CDR3 region: CASSYSERGDAFF. CDR3 coding DNA: TGTGCCAGCAGTTACTCGGAACGGGGGGACGCTTTCTTT.

This chain's CDR3 is CASSLGGQSNQPQHF. The CDR3 region has the DNA TGTGCCAGCAGCTTAGGAGGACAGAGCAATCAGCCCCAGCATTTT. The chain couples TRBV7-2 to TRBJ1-5; weak D call: TRBD1 (6 bases). V lost 1 base to trimming and J lost 1 base, with 8 bases between them. CDR1 and CDR2 from the germline V gene are SGHTA and FQGNSA. The CDR3 is made up of 15 amino acids.

The chain uses TRBV7-9 and TRBJ1-5, with TRBD1 identical over 10 bases. The ends lost 1 base at V and 2 bases at J; junction bases unmatched: 5. The CDR3 runs to 17 residues. Germline CDR1 and CDR2: SEHNR and FQNEAQ (reference sequence). For the CDR3, the DNA is TGTGCCAGCAGCTTAGGGGGGACAGGGGTTGGCAATCAGCCCCAGCATTTT. Translating gives CASSLGGTGVGNQPQHF.

This clone was picked up one time. The chain combines TRBV6-5 with TRBJ2-2, with D uncertain. The CDR3 spans 15 residues. V dropped 8 bases and J dropped 5 bases, with 18 bases sitting between them. Germline assignment: CDR1 MNHEY and CDR2 SVGAGI. CDR3 residues: CASLESLGATGELFF. The CDR3 nucleotides read TGTGCCAGCCTCGAGAGCCTAGGAGCAACCGGGGAGCTGTTTTTT.

This clone has more than one count but fewer than ten. J is TRBJ2-5 and V is TRBV3-1 (or the pseudogene TRBV3-2), with TRBD1 matching 9 bases. CDR3 length: 14 residues. V gave up 4 bases and J gave up 4 bases; unmatched junction bases: 4. Germline V gene lookup returns CDR1 LGHDT and CDR2 YNNKEL (reference sequence). The CDR3 DNA reads TGTGCCAGCAGCCTCGGACAGGGGATAGAGACCCAGTACTTC. It specifies CASSLGQGIETQYF.

The chain combines TRBV7-2 with TRBJ2-3, with TRBD2 matching 7 bases. V was pared by 3 bases and J by 6 bases, with 9 bases of the junction left unmatched. Germline CDR1 is SGHTA and CDR2 is FQGNSA. The CDR3 contains 15 residues. The CDR3 spells CASSLGGVRTDTQYF. Written as DNA, the CDR3 is TGTGCCAGCAGCTTGGGGGGGGTCAGGACGGATACGCAGTATTTT.

The V gene is TRBV5-5, the J gene TRBJ1-2; 8 bases match TRBD1. The length of the CDR3 is 14 residues. Germline loops: CDR1 SGHKS, CDR2 YYEKEE (reference sequence). Germline trimming cut 4 bases from V and 5 bases from J; bases unmatched to any gene: 7. This chain's CDR3 is CASSPGGGKYGYTF. In DNA form, the CDR3 reads TGTGCCAGCAGCCCAGGGGGCGGTAAATATGGCTACACCTTC.

The chain is built from TRBV30 and TRBJ2-7, with a tentative D call TRBD2 (6 bases). The CDR3 spans 12 residues. The V and J ends lost 6 bases and 7 bases respectively, with 16 bases between them. Germline CDR1 is GTSNPN and CDR2 is SVGIG (reference sequence). CDR3 residues: CACAGAAGEQYF. DNA for the CDR3: TGTGCCTGTGCCGGGGCGGCGGGGGAGCAGTACTTC.